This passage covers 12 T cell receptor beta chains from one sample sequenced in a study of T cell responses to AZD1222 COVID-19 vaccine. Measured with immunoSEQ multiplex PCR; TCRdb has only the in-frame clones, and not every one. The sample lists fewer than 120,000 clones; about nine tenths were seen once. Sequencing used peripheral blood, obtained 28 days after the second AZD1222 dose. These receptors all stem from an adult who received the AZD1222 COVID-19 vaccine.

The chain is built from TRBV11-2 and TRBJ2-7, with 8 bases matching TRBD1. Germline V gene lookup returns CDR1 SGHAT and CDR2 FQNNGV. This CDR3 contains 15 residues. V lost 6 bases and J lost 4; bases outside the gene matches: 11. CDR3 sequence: CASSLPAGTGYEQYF. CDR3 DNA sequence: TGTGCCAGCAGTCTTCCCGCCGGGACAGGTTACGAGCAGTACTTC.

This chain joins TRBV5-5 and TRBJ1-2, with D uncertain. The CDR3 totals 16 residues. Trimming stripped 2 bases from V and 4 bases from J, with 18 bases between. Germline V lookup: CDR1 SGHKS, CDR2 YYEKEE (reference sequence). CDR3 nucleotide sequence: TGTGCCAGCAGCTTAATATCCATGACGTCGGGCTATGGCTACACCTTC. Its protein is CASSLISMTSGYGYTF.

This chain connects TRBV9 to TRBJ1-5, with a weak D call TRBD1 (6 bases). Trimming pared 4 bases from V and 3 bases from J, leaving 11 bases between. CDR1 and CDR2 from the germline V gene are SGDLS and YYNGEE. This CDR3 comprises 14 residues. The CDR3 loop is CASSPGQNNQPQHF. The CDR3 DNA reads TGTGCCAGCAGCCCCGGACAGAACAATCAGCCCCAGCATTTT.

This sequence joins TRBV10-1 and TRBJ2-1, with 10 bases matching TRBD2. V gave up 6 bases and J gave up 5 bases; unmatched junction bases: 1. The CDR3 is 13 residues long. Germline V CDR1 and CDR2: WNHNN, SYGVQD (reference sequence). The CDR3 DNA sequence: TGCGCCAGCAGGCTAGCGGGGGACAATGAGCAGTTCTTC. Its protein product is CASRLAGDNEQFF.

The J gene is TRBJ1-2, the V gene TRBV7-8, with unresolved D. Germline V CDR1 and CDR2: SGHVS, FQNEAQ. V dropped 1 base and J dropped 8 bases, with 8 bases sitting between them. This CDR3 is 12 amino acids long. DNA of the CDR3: TGTGCCAGCAGCTTAGGGGAAGGCGGCTACACCTTC. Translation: CASSLGEGGYTF. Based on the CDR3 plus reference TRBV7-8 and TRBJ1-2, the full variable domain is GAGVSQSPRYKVAKRGQDVALRCDPISGHVSLFWYQQALGQGPEFLTYFQNEAQLDKSGLPSDRFFAERPEGSVSTLKIQRTQQEDSAVYLCASSLGEGGYTFGSGTRLTVV.

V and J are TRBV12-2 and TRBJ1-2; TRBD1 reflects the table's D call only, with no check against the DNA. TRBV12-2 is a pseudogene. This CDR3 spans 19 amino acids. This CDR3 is CASRLEEIGTGLANYGYTF. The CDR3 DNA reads TGTGCAAGTCGCTTGGAAGAGATTGGGACAGGGTTAGCTAACTATGGCTACACCTTC.

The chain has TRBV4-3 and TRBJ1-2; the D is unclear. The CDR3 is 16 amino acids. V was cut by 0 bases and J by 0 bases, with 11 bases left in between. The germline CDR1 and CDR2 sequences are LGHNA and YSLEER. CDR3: CASSQEPGPTNYGYTF. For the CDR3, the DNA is TGCGCCAGCAGCCAAGAACCAGGCCCGACTAACTATGGCTACACCTTC.

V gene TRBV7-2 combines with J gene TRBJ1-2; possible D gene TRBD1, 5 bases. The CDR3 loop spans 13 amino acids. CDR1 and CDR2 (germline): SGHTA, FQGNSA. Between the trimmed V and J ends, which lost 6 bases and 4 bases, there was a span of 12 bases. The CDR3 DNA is TGTGCCAGCAGTCCTGACAGCCTCTATGGCTACACCTTC. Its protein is CASSPDSLYGYTF.

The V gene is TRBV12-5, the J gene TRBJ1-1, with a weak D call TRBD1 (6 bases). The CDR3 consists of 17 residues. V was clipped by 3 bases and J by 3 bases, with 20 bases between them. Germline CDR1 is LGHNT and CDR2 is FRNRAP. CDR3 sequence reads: CASGFSLGYQGYTEAFF. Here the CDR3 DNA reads TGTGCTAGTGGTTTTTCCCTGGGGTATCAGGGGTACACTGAAGCTTTCTTT.

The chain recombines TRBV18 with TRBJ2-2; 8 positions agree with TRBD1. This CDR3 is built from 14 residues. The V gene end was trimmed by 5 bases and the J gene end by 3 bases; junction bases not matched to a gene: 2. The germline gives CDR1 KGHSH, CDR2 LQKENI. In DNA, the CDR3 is TGTGCCAGCTCAACGACAGGGGACACCGGGGAGCTGTTTTTT. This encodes CASSTTGDTGELFF.

The CDR3 nucleotides are TGTGCCAGCAGTTTTCACCCGTACAATGAGCAGTTCTTC. The encoded protein is CASSFHPYNEQFF. The gene calls are TRBV12-3 or TRBV12-4 and TRBJ2-1; D is unresolved. Trimming shortened V by 3 bases and J by 4 bases, and 7 bases separated the two germline ends. The CDR3 runs 13 residues.

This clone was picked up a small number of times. The CDR3 nucleotides read TGTGCCAGTAGTATCACAGGGGAAAGTAATTCACCCCTCCACTTT. Amino acids: CASSITGESNSPLHF. The rearrangement uses TRBV19 and TRBJ1-6; 7 nucleotides line up with TRBD1. The CDR3 totals 15 residues. J gave up 6 bases and V 3 bases, and 5 bases lay outside the gene matches. The V gene's germline CDR1 is LNHDA and CDR2 SQIVND (reference sequence).